These T cell receptor beta chains were read from a single sample in a study of T cell responses to AZD1222 COVID-19 vaccine. Profiled with immunoSEQ multiplex PCR; TCRdb holds only in-frame clones, not every one. The sample shows around 180,000 clones, 85% to 90% of them seen only once. Material: peripheral blood, obtained 28 days after the second AZD1222 dose. These receptors were obtained from an adult who received the AZD1222 COVID-19 vaccine. The CDR3 runs from the conserved cysteine through the conserved F or W. Fields, in order: V gene, clone size, J gene, D gene, CDR3 protein, CDR3 DNA. A D gene is named only where the DNA matches it firmly. Expanded clones are given a class, and other clones once, few, many or no size at all.

>TRBV5-1|-|TRBJ2-7|TRBD1
CASSSRDRSYEQYF
TGCGCCAGCAGCTCCCGGGACAGGTCCTACGAGCAGTACTTC
>TRBV14|-|TRBJ2-7|TRBD1
CASSHPGQAREQYF
TGTGCCAGCAGCCACCCCGGACAGGCCCGCGAGCAGTACTTC
>TRBV5-4|-|TRBJ2-7|TRBD1
CASSSLRTGGHEQYF
TGTGCCAGCAGCTCTTTGAGGACAGGGGGCCATGAGCAGTACTTC
>TRBV6-5|-|TRBJ2-7|TRBD1
CASYLTGVRNEQYF
TGTGCCAGTTACCTGACAGGGGTTAGGAACGAGCAGTACTTC
>TRBV19|-|TRBJ1-2|TRBD1
CATGQGYGYTF
TGTGCCACGGGACAGGGGTATGGCTACACCTTC
>TRBV7-2|-|TRBJ2-2|TRBD1
CASSLDRGSTGELFF
TGTGCCAGCAGCTTAGACAGGGGGAGCACCGGGGAGCTGTTTTTT
>TRBV29-1|-|TRBJ2-3|-
CSALRGGGARTDTQYF
TGCAGCGCCCTCCGGGGTGGGGGAGCGAGGACAGATACGCAGTATTTT
>TRBV5-1|-|TRBJ2-7|TRBD1
CASSSYGQAPNEQYF
TGCGCCAGCAGCTCATACGGACAGGCCCCTAACGAGCAGTACTTC
>TRBV5-6|-|TRBJ2-1|-
CASSSGLSLYNEQFF
TGTGCCAGCAGCTCTGGCCTGAGCCTATACAATGAGCAGTTCTTC
>TRBV9|once|TRBJ1-5|-
CASSVDSRNQPQHF
TGTGCCAGCAGCGTAGACAGCCGCAATCAGCCCCAGCATTTT
>TRBV6-5|-|TRBJ2-7|TRBD2
CASSVLAAGSYEQYF
TGTGCCAGCAGCGTACTAGCGGCAGGCTCCTACGAGCAGTACTTC
>TRBV7-9|-|TRBJ1-5|-
CASSPGQYNQPQHF
TGTGCCAGCAGCCCCGGACAGTACAATCAGCCCCAGCATTTT
>TRBV7-2|-|TRBJ2-6|-
CASSLAGTGANVLTF
TGTGCCAGCAGCTTAGCAGGGACCGGGGCCAACGTCCTGACTTTC
>TRBV6-4|-|TRBJ1-1|-
CASSDSAWTGEAFF
TGTGCCAGCAGTGACTCGGCGTGGACGGGTGAAGCTTTCTTT
>TRBV28|-|TRBJ2-7|TRBD1
CASRQGKYEQYF
TGTGCCAGCAGACAGGGGAAGTACGAGCAGTACTTC
>TRBV7-8|-|TRBJ2-7|-
CASSEHRGGYEQYF
TGTGCCAGCAGCGAGCACAGGGGAGGGTACGAGCAGTACTTC
>TRBV7-8|-|TRBJ2-3|-
CASSSTPSGLGGDTQYF
TGTGCCAGCAGCTCGACACCGAGCGGGCTCGGGGGAGATACGCAGTATTTT
>TRBV5-5|-|TRBJ2-3|-
CASSSGSNTDTQYF
TGTGCCAGCAGCAGCGGATCTAACACAGATACGCAGTATTTT
>TRBV19|-|TRBJ1-1|TRBD1
CASSWRQGENTEAFF
TGTGCCAGTAGTTGGCGACAGGGAGAGAACACTGAAGCTTTCTTT
>TRBV3-1/TRBV3-2|-|TRBJ2-7|-
CASSLQGVGEQYF
TGTGCCAGCAGCCTACAGGGAGTTGGCGAGCAGTACTTC
>TRBV27|-|TRBJ2-7|-
CASSLSPLAGYEQYF
TGTGCCAGCAGTTTATCCCCCTTAGCAGGCTACGAGCAGTACTTC
>TRBV30|-|TRBJ1-5|-
CAWKSVGNNQPQHF
TGTGCCTGGAAGAGTGTGGGGAACAATCAGCCCCAGCATTTT
>TRBV6-5|once|TRBJ1-1|-
CASSYSEGTTEAFF
TGTGCCAGCAGTTACTCGGAGGGGACCACTGAAGCTTTCTTT
>TRBV4-1|once|TRBJ2-1|TRBD1
CASSQDDRGSSYNEQFF
TGCGCCAGCAGCCAAGACGACAGGGGAAGCTCCTACAATGAGCAGTTCTTC
>TRBV18|-|TRBJ2-3|TRBD1
CASSPPGQSTDTQYF
TGTGCCAGCTCACCCCCGGGACAGAGCACAGATACGCAGTATTTT
>TRBV21-1|-|TRBJ2-5|-
CASSILQETQYF
TGTGCCAGCAGCATACTCCAAGAGACCCAGTACTTC
>TRBV30|-|TRBJ1-5|-
CAWSAGIDQPQHF
TGTGCCTGGAGTGCGGGAATCGATCAGCCCCAGCATTTT
>TRBV20-1|few|TRBJ1-3|-
CSASVGVNSGNTIYF
TGCAGTGCTAGTGTGGGGGTAAACTCTGGAAACACCATATATTTT
>TRBV18|-|TRBJ1-4|-
CASSPMEQATNEKLFF
TGTGCCAGCTCACCGATGGAACAGGCAACTAATGAAAAACTGTTTTTT
>TRBV7-9|-|TRBJ2-3|-
CASGDPSTDTQYF
TGTGCCAGCGGGGACCCTAGCACAGATACGCAGTATTTT
>TRBV7-2|few|TRBJ2-3|-
CASSLAEGTVTDTQYF
TGTGCCAGCAGCTTAGCAGAGGGTACAGTCACAGATACGCAGTATTTT
>TRBV9|few|TRBJ2-7|TRBD1
CASSVATGQATEQYF
TGTGCCAGCAGCGTAGCTACGGGACAGGCAACCGAGCAGTACTTC
>TRBV19|once|TRBJ2-1|-
CASRLQATRSYNEQFF
TGTGCCAGTAGGCTCCAAGCGACCCGCTCCTACAATGAGCAGTTCTTC
>TRBV27|-|TRBJ2-1|-
CASSLQDDNEQFF
TGTGCCAGCAGCCTACAGGATGACAATGAGCAGTTCTTC
>TRBV28|-|TRBJ1-4|TRBD1
CASSPTGALNEKLFF
TGTGCCAGCAGCCCCACAGGGGCCCTTAATGAAAAACTGTTTTTT
>TRBV29-1|once|TRBJ2-7|-
CSVQLTGFEQYF
TGCAGCGTTCAACTCACAGGATTCGAGCAGTACTTC
>TRBV7-3|-|TRBJ2-1|-
CASRERGGGKEQFF
TGTGCCAGCAGGGAAAGGGGCGGGGGCAAAGAGCAGTTCTTC
>TRBV5-8|-|TRBJ1-6|-
CASSLLRLNSPLHF
TGTGCCAGCAGCTTGTTACGGCTAAATTCACCCCTCCACTTT
>TRBV28|-|TRBJ2-7|TRBD2
CASSLGLAEGYEQYF
TGTGCCAGCAGTTTAGGGCTAGCGGAAGGTTACGAGCAGTACTTC
>TRBV5-1|once|TRBJ1-6|TRBD1
CASSLRTGDSPLHF
TGCGCCAGCAGCTTGAGGACAGGGGACTCACCCCTCCACTTT
>TRBV6-2/TRBV6-3|few|TRBJ1-2|-
CASRPSTGIYGYTF
TGTGCCAGCAGACCTTCCACAGGGATCTATGGCTACACCTTC
>TRBV7-2|-|TRBJ2-7|-
CASSPGGRRNEQYF
TGTGCCAGCAGCCCTGGGGGAAGGCGCAACGAGCAGTACTTC
>TRBV4-1|few|TRBJ1-2|-
CASSQPGGWAGYTF
TGCGCCAGCAGCCAGCCCGGGGGCTGGGCTGGCTACACCTTC
>TRBV11-3|once|TRBJ2-1|-
CASSTSRVDYNEQFF
TGTGCCAGCAGCACGTCCCGGGTCGACTACAATGAGCAGTTCTTC
>TRBV28|once|TRBJ2-1|TRBD2
CASSLLAGVEGEQFF
TGTGCCAGCAGTTTATTAGCGGGAGTGGAGGGTGAGCAGTTCTTC
>TRBV9|-|TRBJ2-1|TRBD2
CASSTLAGNYNEQFF
TGTGCCAGCAGCACCCTAGCGGGAAACTACAATGAGCAGTTCTTC
>TRBV6-5|once|TRBJ1-1|-
CASSYPASEAFF
TGTGCCAGCAGTTACCCGGCCTCTGAAGCTTTCTTT
>TRBV7-9|-|TRBJ2-1|-
CASSFGTKQFF
TGTGCCAGCAGCTTCGGGACCAAGCAGTTCTTC
>TRBV5-1|-|TRBJ2-1|TRBD2
CASSSGLAAHNEQFF
TGCGCCAGCAGCTCGGGACTAGCAGCTCACAATGAGCAGTTCTTC
>TRBV7-2|-|TRBJ2-5|-
CASSLDRAGETQYF
TGTGCCAGCAGCTTAGACAGGGCGGGGGAGACCCAGTACTTC
>TRBV5-6|-|TRBJ2-7|-
CASSHQGQTYEQYF
TGTGCCAGCAGCCACCAAGGACAGACATACGAGCAGTACTTC
>TRBV7-9|once|TRBJ2-2|TRBD1
CASSRSDRGLTGELFF
TGTGCCAGCAGCAGGTCGGACAGGGGGCTGACCGGGGAGCTGTTTTTT
>TRBV5-6|few|TRBJ2-7|TRBD2
CASSPPGSGMDEQYF
TGTGCCAGCAGCCCCCCGGGTAGCGGGATGGACGAGCAGTACTTC
>TRBV9|-|TRBJ2-5|-
CASSDGGRETQYF
TGTGCCAGCAGCGATGGAGGCCGGGAGACCCAGTACTTC
>TRBV5-4|-|TRBJ2-2|-
CASSKKNLVNTGELFF
TGTGCCAGCAGCAAAAAAAACCTAGTGAACACCGGGGAGCTGTTTTTT